The 8 T cell receptor beta chains given below trace back to one sample, sequenced in a study of graft-versus-host responses after intestinal transplantation. This table comes from immunoSEQ multiplex PCR, and its TCRdb copy is limited to in-frame clones, with some not included. The sample includes around 13,000 clones, approximately 85% of them seen just once. This specimen was PBMCs, taken after intestinal transplantation. All receptors come from a human patient who received an intestinal transplant, so some T cells may come from the graft donor.

By sample fraction, this clone is large. This chain joins TRBV6-4 and TRBJ2-7, with 13 positions matching TRBD2. Trimming removed 4 bases from V and 2 bases from J; junction bases left unmatched: 5. In germline, CDR1 is MRHNA, CDR2 SNTAGT. The CDR3 contains 16 residues. This CDR3 reads CASSAGGLAGTYEQYF. The CDR3 nucleotides read TGTGCCAGCAGTGCTGGGGGACTAGCGGGAACCTACGAGCAGTACTTC.

This rearrangement joins TRBV30 to TRBJ1-5, with D unclear. This CDR3 region has 15 residues. The germline gives CDR1 GTSNPN, CDR2 SVGIG (reference sequence). V lost 2 bases and J 1 base, leaving 12 bases between the germline ends. The CDR3 reads CAWSHQEVSNQPQHF. The CDR3 DNA is TGTGCCTGGAGTCATCAGGAGGTCAGCAATCAGCCCCAGCATTTT.

The rearrangement uses TRBV6-5 and TRBJ2-7; 10 positions match TRBD1. This CDR3 is built from 15 residues. J was trimmed by 6 bases and V by 5 bases; bases with no gene match: 10. Per germline, CDR1 MNHEY and CDR2 SVGAGI. The CDR3 loop is CASSQGQGRRSEQYF. The CDR3 DNA is TGTGCCAGCAGTCAGGGACAGGGGCGACGGTCCGAGCAGTACTTC.

The J gene is TRBJ2-7, the V gene TRBV4-2; 8 nucleotides match TRBD2. The V segment lost 6 bases and the J segment 4 bases; nucleotides outside the gene matches: 14. CDR3 length equals 16 residues. The germline CDR1 and CDR2 sequences are LGHNA and YNFKEQ. CDR3 sequence (DNA): TGTGCCAGCAGTCTTGCGGGGAGACTAGCGCAGTACGAGCAGTACTTC. It encodes CASSLAGRLAQYEQYF.

The chain is built from TRBV10-1 and TRBJ2-3, with 10 bases identical to TRBD2. Losses at the gene ends were 3 bases for V and 4 bases for J; bases not matched to a gene: 7. The germline V gene encodes CDR1 WNHNN and CDR2 SYGVQD (reference sequence). The CDR3 totals 16 residues. CDR3 residues: CASSDASGSIADTQYF. The CDR3 DNA is TGCGCCAGCAGTGATGCTAGCGGGAGTATCGCAGATACGCAGTATTTT.

The chain employs TRBV2 and TRBJ2-7, with TRBD2 as a possible D gene (5 bases). This CDR3 is 14 amino acids long. The germline V gene encodes CDR1 SNHLY and CDR2 FYNNEI. V gave up 6 bases and J gave up 5 bases, with 17 bases separating them. CDR3 loop: CASRIGEGSDEQYF. The CDR3 DNA reads TGTGCCAGCAGGATCGGAGAGGGCAGCGACGAGCAGTACTTC. Using reference TRBV2 and TRBJ2-7 for the parts outside the CDR3, the full variable domain is EPEVTQTPSHQVTQMGQEVILRCVPISNHLYFYWYRQILGQKVEFLVSFYNNEISEKSEIFDDQFSVERPDGSNFTLKIRSTKLEDSAMYFCASRIGEGSDEQYFGPGTRLTVT.

This chain uses TRBV9 with TRBJ1-2; D perhaps matches TRBD1 (6 bases). The CDR3 is 15 residues long. Trimming took 3 bases from V and 4 from J, leaving 16 bases between them. Germline V gives CDR1 SGDLS, CDR2 YYNGEE. CDR3 sequence: CASSGAEGVGYGYTF. In DNA form, the CDR3 reads TGTGCCAGCAGCGGCGCGGAGGGGGTGGGCTATGGCTACACCTTC.

CDR3 sequence reads: CSALTGDNYNEQFF. The CDR3 DNA reads as TGCAGCGCCTTGACAGGGGACAACTACAATGAGCAGTTCTTC. V and J are TRBV29-1 and TRBJ2-1; 8 bases are shared with TRBD1. CDR3 size: 14 residues. The junction had 8 bases not matched to a gene; V was cut back by 7 bases and J by 3 bases. From germline, CDR1 is SQVTM and CDR2 ANQGSEA.